The T cell receptor (beta chain) described here comes from a study of T cells in Graves' hyperthyroidism and ophthalmopathy. Whole-study findings and limits: For ophthalmopathy, model prediction preceded onset by a median 6.5 months. The majority of expanded thyroid clonotypes above 0.001 also appeared in blood.

The study included ophthalmopathy patients with Clinical Activity Score at least 3, NOSPECS grade at least 4 and duration under 3 months. This clonotype was detected ten times or more. Its antigen is still unknown. This CDR3 contains 13 residues. Trimming left V 2 bases short and J 4 bases short, with 6 bases between. Researchers took RNA transcripts and amplified the TCR beta CDR3 regions from them. HTBI primers were employed in a first-round RT-PCR of the TCR CDR3. One entry per CDR3 protein results from TCRdb running MiXCR on the multiplex PCR reads. This table has around 56,000 distinct CDR3 sequences, approximately 50% appearing once.

This rearrangement joins TRBV12-3 or TRBV12-4 to TRBJ1-5; D is undetermined. Sequences were obtained from blood. This receptor was obtained from a woman aged 60-75 years with Graves' ophthalmopathy. The CDR3 sequence is CASSLLRNQPQHF. In DNA, the CDR3 is TGTGCCAGCAGTTTACTCCGGAATCAGCCCCAGCATTTT.